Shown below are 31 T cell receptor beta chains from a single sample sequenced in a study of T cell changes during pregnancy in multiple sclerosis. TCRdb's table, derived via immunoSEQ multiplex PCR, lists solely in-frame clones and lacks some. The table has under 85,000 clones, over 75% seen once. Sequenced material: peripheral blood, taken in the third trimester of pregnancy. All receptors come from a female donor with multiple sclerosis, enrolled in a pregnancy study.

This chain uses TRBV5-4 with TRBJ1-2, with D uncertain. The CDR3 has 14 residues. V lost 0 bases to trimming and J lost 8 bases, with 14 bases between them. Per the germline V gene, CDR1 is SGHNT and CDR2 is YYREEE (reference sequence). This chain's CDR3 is CASSLAGRREGYTF. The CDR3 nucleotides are TGTGCCAGCAGCTTGGCCGGGAGGCGGGAAGGCTACACCTTC.

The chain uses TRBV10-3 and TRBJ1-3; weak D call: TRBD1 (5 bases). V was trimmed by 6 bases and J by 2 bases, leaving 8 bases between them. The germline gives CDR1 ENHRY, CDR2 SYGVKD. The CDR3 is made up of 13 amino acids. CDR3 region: CAIRGGTGNTIYF. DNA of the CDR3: TGTGCCATCAGGGGGGGGACTGGAAACACCATATATTTT.

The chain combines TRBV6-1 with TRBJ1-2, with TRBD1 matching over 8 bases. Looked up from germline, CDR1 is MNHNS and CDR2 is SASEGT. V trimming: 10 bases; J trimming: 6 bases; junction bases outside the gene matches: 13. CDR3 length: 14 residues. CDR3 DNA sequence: TGTGCCACCAGAGTAGGACAGGGATCCGATGGCTACACCTTC. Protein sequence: CATRVGQGSDGYTF.

Here the CDR3 DNA reads TGTGCCTGGGCCAGGACAGCCTATGGCTACACCTTC. Encoded protein: CAWARTAYGYTF. V gene TRBV30 combines with J gene TRBJ1-2; the D gene is possibly TRBD1 (6 bases). The CDR3 extends over 12 amino acids. CDR1 and CDR2 (germline): GTSNPN, SVGIG (reference sequence). V was cut by 5 bases and J by 4 bases, with 11 bases left in between.

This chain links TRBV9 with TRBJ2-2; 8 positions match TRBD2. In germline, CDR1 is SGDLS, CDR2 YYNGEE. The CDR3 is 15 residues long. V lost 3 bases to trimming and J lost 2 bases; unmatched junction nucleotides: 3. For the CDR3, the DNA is TGTGCCAGCAGCGCAGCGGGAGACAACACCGGGGAGCTGTTTTTT. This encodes CASSAAGDNTGELFF.

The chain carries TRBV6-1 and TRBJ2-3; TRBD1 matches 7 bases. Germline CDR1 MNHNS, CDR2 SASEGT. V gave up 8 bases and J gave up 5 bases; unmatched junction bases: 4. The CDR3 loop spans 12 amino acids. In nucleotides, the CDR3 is TGTGCCAGCTACCGGGACAGAGATACGCAGTATTTT. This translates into CASYRDRDTQYF.

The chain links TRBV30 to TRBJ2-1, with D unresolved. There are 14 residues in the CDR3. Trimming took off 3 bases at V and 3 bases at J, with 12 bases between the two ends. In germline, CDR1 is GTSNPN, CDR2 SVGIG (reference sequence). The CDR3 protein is CAWSRQALYNEQFF. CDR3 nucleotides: TGTGCCTGGAGCCGCCAGGCCCTCTACAATGAGCAGTTCTTC.

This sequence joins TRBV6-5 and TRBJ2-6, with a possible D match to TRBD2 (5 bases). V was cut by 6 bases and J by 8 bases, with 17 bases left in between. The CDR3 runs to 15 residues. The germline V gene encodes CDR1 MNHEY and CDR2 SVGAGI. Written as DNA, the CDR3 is TGTGCCAGCAGACAAGGGTTGTCCGGGACCAACGTCCTGACTTTC. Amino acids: CASRQGLSGTNVLTF.

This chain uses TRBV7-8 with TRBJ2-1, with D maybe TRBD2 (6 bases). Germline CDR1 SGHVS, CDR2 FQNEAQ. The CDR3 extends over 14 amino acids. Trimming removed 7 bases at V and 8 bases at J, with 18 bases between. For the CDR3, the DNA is TGTGCCAGCATGGCCCGGACTACTGGGGATGAGCAGTTCTTC. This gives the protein CASMARTTGDEQFF.

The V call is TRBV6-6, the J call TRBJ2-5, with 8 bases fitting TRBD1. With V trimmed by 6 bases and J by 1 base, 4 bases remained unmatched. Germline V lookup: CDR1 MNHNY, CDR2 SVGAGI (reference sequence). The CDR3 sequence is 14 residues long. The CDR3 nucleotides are TGTGCCAGCAGCTCTACAGGGGGCCAAGAGACCCAGTACTTC. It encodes CASSSTGGQETQYF.

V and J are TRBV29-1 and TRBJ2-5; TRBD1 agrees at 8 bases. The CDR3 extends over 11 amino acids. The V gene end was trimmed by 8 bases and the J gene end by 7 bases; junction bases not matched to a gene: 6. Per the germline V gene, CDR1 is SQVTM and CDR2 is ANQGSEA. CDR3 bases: TGCAGCTTTACAGGGGGTGGGACCCAGTACTTC. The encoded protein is CSFTGGGTQYF.

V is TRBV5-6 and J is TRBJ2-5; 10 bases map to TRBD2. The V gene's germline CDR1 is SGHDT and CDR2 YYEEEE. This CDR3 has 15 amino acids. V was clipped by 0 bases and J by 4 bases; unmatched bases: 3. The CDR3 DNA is TGTGCCAGCAGCTTGGAAATAGCGGGGGGAGAGACCCAGTACTTC. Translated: CASSLEIAGGETQYF.

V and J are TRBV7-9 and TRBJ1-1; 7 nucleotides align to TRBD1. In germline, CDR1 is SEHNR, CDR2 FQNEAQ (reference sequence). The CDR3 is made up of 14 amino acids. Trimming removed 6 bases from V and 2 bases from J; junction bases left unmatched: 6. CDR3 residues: CASRWDSENTEAFF. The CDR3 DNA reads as TGTGCCAGCAGGTGGGACAGCGAAAACACTGAAGCTTTCTTT.

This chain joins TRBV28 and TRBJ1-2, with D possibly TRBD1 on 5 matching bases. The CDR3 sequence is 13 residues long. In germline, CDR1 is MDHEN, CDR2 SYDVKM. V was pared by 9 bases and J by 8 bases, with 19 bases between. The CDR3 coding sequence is TGTGCCAGTGGGGGGTCAGGGACCATGGGCTACACCTTC. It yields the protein CASGGSGTMGYTF.

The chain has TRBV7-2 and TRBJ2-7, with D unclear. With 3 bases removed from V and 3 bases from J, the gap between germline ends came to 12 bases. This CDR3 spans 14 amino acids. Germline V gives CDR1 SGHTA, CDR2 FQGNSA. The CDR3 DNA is TGTGCCAGCAGCTTCGCGGTACCCGACTACGAGCAGTACTTC. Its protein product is CASSFAVPDYEQYF. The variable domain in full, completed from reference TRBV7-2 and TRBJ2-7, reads GAGVSQSPSNKVTEKGKDVELRCDPISGHTALYWYRQSLGQGLEFLIYFQGNSAPDKSGLPSDRFSAERTGGSVSTLTIQRTQQEDSAVYLCASSFAVPDYEQYFGPGTRLTVT.

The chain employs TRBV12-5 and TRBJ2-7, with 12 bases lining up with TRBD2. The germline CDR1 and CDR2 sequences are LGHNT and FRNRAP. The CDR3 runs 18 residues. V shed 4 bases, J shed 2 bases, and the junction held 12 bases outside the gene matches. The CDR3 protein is CASGSIGGLAGNPYEQYF. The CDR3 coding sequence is TGTGCTAGTGGTTCGATTGGTGGACTAGCGGGGAATCCCTACGAGCAGTACTTC.

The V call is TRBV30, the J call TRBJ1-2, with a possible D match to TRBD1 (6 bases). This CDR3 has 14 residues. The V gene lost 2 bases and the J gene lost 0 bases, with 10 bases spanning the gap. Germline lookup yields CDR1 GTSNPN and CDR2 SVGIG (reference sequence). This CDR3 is CAWSLQGTNYGYTF. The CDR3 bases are TGTGCCTGGAGTCTTCAGGGGACTAACTATGGCTACACCTTC. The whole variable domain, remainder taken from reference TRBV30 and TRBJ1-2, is SQTIHQWPATLVQPVGSPLSLECTVEGTSNPNLYWYRQAAGRGLQLLFYSVGIGQISSEVPQNLSASRPQDRQFILSSKKLLLSDSGFYLCAWSLQGTNYGYTFGSGTRLTVV.

In DNA form, the CDR3 reads TGTGCCGGTGGTGTGAGCTCCTACGAGCAGTACTTC. This encodes CAGGVSSYEQYF. The V gene is TRBV2, the J gene TRBJ2-7; D not resolved. The V gene's germline CDR1 is SNHLY and CDR2 FYNNEI. The ends were cut back, 11 bases at V and 0 bases at J, with 11 bases in the middle. There are 12 residues in the CDR3.

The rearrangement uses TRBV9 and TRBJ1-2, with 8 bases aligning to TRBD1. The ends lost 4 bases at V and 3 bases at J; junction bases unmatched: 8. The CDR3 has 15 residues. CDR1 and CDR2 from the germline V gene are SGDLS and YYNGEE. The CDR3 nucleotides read TGTGCCAGCAGCCCGAGACAGGGGTTAGACTATGGCTACACCTTC. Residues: CASSPRQGLDYGYTF.

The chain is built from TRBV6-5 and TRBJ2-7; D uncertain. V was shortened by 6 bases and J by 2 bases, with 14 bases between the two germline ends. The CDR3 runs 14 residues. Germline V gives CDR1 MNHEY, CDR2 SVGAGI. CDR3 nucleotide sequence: TGTGCCAGCAGCCGCACGGTGCGGACCTACGAGCAGTACTTC. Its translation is CASSRTVRTYEQYF.

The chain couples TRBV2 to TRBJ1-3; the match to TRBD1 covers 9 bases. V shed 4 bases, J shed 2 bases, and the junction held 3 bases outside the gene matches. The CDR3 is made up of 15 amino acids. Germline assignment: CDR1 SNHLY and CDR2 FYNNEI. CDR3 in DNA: TGTGCCAGCAGTGCTCGGACAGGGGCTGGAAACACCATATATTTT. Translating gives CASSARTGAGNTIYF.

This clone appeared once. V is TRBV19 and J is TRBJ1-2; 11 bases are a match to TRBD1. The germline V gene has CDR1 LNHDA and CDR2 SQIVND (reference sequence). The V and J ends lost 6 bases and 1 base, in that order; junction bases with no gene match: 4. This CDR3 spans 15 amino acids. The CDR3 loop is CASSPGTGGNYGYTF. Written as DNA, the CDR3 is TGTGCCAGTAGCCCCGGGACAGGGGGTAACTATGGCTACACCTTC.

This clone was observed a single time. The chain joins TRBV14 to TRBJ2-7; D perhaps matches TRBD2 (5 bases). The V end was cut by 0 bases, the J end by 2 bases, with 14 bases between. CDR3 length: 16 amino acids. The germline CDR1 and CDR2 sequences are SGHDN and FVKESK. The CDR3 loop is CASSQEVRDYPYEQYF. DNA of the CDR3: TGTGCCAGCAGCCAAGAGGTCCGGGATTATCCCTACGAGCAGTACTTC. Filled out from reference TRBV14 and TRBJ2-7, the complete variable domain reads EAGVTQFPSHSVIEKGQTVTLRCDPISGHDNLYWYRRVMGKEIKFLLHFVKESKQDESGMPNNRFLAERTGGTYSTLKVQPAELEDSGVYFCASSQEVRDYPYEQYFGPGTRLTVT.

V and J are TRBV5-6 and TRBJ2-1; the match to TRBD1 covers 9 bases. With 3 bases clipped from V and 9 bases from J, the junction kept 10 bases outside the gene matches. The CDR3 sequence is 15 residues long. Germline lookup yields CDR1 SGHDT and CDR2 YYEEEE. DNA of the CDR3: TGTGCCAGCAGCTGGGGATCCGGGACAGGGCGTGAGCAGTTCTTC. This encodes CASSWGSGTGREQFF.

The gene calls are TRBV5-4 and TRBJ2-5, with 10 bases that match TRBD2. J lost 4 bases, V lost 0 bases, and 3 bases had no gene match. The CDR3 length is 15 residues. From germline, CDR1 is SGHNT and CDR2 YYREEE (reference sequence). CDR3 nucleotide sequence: TGTGCCAGCAGCTTGGCTAGCGGGAGCCGAGAGACCCAGTACTTC. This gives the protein CASSLASGSRETQYF.

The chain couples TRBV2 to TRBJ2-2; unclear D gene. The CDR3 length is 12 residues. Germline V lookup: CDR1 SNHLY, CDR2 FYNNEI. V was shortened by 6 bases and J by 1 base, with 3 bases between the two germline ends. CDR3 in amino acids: CASRLNTGELFF. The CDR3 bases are TGTGCCAGCAGACTGAACACCGGGGAGCTGTTTTTT.

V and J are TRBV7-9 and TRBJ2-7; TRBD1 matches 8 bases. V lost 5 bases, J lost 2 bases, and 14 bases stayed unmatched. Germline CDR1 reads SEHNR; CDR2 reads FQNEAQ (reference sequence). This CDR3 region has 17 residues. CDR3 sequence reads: CASSVRTGWDLAYEQYF. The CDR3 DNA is TGTGCCAGCAGCGTGCGGACAGGGTGGGATTTGGCCTACGAGCAGTACTTC.

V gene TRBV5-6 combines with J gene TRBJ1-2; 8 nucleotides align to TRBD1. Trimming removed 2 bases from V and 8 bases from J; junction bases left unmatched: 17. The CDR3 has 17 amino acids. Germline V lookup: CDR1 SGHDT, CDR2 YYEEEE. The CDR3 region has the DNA TGTGCCAGCAGCTTCCCCATACCTGGACAGGGAGACAGGGGCTACACCTTC. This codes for CASSFPIPGQGDRGYTF.

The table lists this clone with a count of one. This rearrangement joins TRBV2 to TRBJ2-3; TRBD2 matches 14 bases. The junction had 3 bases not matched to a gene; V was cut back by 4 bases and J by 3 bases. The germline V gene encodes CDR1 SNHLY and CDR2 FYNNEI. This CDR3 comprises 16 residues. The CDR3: CASSGGLAGGTDTQYF. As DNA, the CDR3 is TGTGCCAGCAGTGGAGGACTAGCGGGGGGTACAGATACGCAGTATTTT.

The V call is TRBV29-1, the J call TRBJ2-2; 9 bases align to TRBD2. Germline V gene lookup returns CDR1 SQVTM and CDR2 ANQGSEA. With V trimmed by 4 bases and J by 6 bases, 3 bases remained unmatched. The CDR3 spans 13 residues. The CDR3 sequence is CSVVIAGAGELFF. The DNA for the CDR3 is TGCAGCGTTGTTATAGCGGGAGCCGGGGAGCTGTTTTTT.

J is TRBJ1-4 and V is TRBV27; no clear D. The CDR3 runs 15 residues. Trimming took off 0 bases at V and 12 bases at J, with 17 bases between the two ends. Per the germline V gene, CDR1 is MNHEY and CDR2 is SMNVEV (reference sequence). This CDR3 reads CASSLSAPGVPELFF. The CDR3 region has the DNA TGTGCCAGCAGTTTATCGGCACCTGGAGTTCCAGAACTGTTTTTT.